One sample yielded the 7 T cell receptor beta chains listed below, sequenced in a study of cytomegalovirus exposure and HLA in healthy donors. PCR primers comprised 60 Vbeta and 13 Jbeta primers. Sequenced by immunoSEQ multiplex PCR; TCRdb stores in-frame clones only, minus some. Here the sample spans under 200,000 clones, more than 75% being singletons. Sequenced: PBMCs. The source of these receptors is a man aged 40-55 years in good health and CMV-seropositive.

The V call is TRBV7-3, the J call TRBJ2-3, with D maybe TRBD2 (5 bases). V lost 5 bases to trimming and J lost 7 bases, with 13 bases between them. From germline, CDR1 is SGHTA and CDR2 FQGTGA. This CDR3 comprises 13 residues. CDR3 region: CASSTQDGNTQYF. The CDR3 DNA follows: TGTGCCAGCAGCACTCAGGACGGGAATACGCAGTATTTT.

The gene calls are TRBV9 and TRBJ2-3, with 14 bases aligning to TRBD2. Germline CDR1 and CDR2: SGDLS and YYNGEE. The J segment lost 4 bases and the V segment lost 3 bases, leaving 10 bases of the junction unmatched. The length of the CDR3 is 18 residues. DNA of the CDR3: TGTGCCAGCAGCGCTCTACCCGGGACTAGCGGGGGCGCAGATACGCAGTATTTT. Its translation is CASSALPGTSGGADTQYF.

The V and J genes are TRBV28 and TRBJ2-1; D may be TRBD1 (5 bases). Germline CDR1 reads MDHEN; CDR2 reads SYDVKM. This CDR3 has 16 residues. The V and J ends lost 6 bases and 0 bases respectively, with 15 bases between them. The CDR3 DNA follows: TGTGCCAGCAGCCGTCAAGGGGTCAGCTCCTACAATGAGCAGTTCTTC. Translation gives CASSRQGVSSYNEQFF.

V usage is TRBV4-3 and J usage is TRBJ2-7; TRBD2 matches at 7 bases. After removal of 0 bases from V and 1 base from J, the junction contained 12 bases not matched to a gene. Germline V CDR1 and CDR2: LGHNA, YSLEER. This CDR3 has 18 residues. CDR3 nucleotide sequence: TGCGCCAGCAGCCAAGATTTATTTGGAGGGGAGGGATCCTACGAGCAGTACTTC. The encoded protein is CASSQDLFGGEGSYEQYF.

For this clone: One end of the junction varies from germline; a read error may be responsible. The sample contains more than one DNA sequence encoding this CDR3. The genes are TRBV19 and TRBJ2-1; 7 nucleotides match TRBD2. This CDR3 contains 19 residues. Per germline, CDR1 LNHDA and CDR2 SQIVND (reference sequence). CDR3 protein: CASSIVWDYNLEGRNEQFF. CDR3 bases: TGCGCCAGTAGTATAGTGTGGGACTATAACCTAGAAGGGAGAAATGAGCAGTTCTTC. The whole variable domain, filled in from reference TRBV19 and TRBJ2-1, reads DGGITQSPKYLFRKEGQNVTLSCEQNLNHDAMYWYRQDPGQGLRLIYYSQIVNDFQKGDIAEGYSVSREKKESFPLTVTSAQKNPTAFYLCASSIVWDYNLEGRNEQFFGPGTRLTVL.

The J gene is TRBJ2-2, the V gene TRBV7-9; D gene unclear. The CDR3 runs to 15 residues. Germline lookup yields CDR1 SEHNR and CDR2 FQNEAQ (reference sequence). The V end was cut by 3 bases, the J end by 5 bases, with 13 bases between. Here the CDR3 DNA reads TGTGCCAGCAGCTTTTATGCTAGTTGGACCGGGGAGCTGTTTTTT. Protein: CASSFYASWTGELFF.

The chain uses TRBV21-1 and TRBJ2-1; whether TRBD1, the table's D call, matches the DNA was not checked. TRBV21-1 represents a pseudogene. This CDR3 comprises 16 residues. The CDR3 sequence is CASSKGDREWRAEQFF. Written as DNA, the CDR3 is TGTGCCAGCAGCAAAGGGGACAGGGAGTGGCGGGCCGAGCAGTTCTTC.